This T cell receptor beta chain was recorded in a study of Graves' ophthalmopathy and Graves' hyperthyroidism. This CDR3 region has 15 residues. Germline loops: CDR1 DFQATT, CDR2 SNEGSKA (reference sequence). Trimming shortened V by 3 bases and J by 0 bases, and 12 bases separated the two germline ends. RNA transcripts were the source from which TCR beta CDR3 regions were amplified. HTBI primers were used in a first-round RT-PCR, which preceded a second-round multiplex PCR. TCRdb analysed the multiplex PCR reads with MiXCR anew, one entry per CDR3 protein. The table shows around 670,000 distinct CDR3 sequences, with 35% to 50% occurring only once. It was from 8 to 10 ml of fresh peripheral blood that the PBMCs came.

This clonotype originated in an adult man with Graves' ophthalmopathy. The sequencing sample was made of peripheral blood. The gene calls are TRBV20-1 and TRBJ1-5; D perhaps matches TRBD1 (5 bases). The CDR3, as DNA: TGCAGTGCTAGGCAGGGAATTGGTAGCAATCAGCCCCAGCATTTT. It yields the protein CSARQGIGSNQPQHF.